This TCR beta chain was retrieved from a study of cytomegalovirus exposure and HLA in healthy donors. Study-wide results and caveats: Later on, analysis showed that most CMV-associated TCR beta chains appeared to be HLA-restricted. A further, later analysis showed that HLA-associated TCR beta chains (compared with equally common others) were more clonally expanded.

The CDR3 length is 16 residues. Germline CDR1 and CDR2: SEHNR and FQNEAQ (reference sequence). About this clone itself: Its antigen is unidentified. At one end the junction does not follow the germline gene, possibly because of a read error.

Amplification used 60 Vbeta primers and 13 Jbeta primers. In the authors' workflow: In a later analysis, of 84 million or so unique beta chains, roughly 10 million appeared in at least two donors. TCRdb's table, derived via immunoSEQ multiplex PCR, lists solely in-frame clones and lacks some. The DNA gave D and trimming, while V, J and clone size come from that table. The sample consists of 100,000 to 150,000 clones, 65% to 80% of them appearing once. The sequence came from a woman aged 55-69 years in good health and CMV-seropositive. V usage is TRBV7-9 and J usage is TRBJ1-2, with D perhaps TRBD1 (6 bases). The sequenced material came from PBMCs. CDR3 nucleotide sequence: TGTTCCAGCAGCTTACCCCAGGGGCCGGCCGGCTATGGCTACACCTTC. Translating it yields CSSSLPQGPAGYGYTF.